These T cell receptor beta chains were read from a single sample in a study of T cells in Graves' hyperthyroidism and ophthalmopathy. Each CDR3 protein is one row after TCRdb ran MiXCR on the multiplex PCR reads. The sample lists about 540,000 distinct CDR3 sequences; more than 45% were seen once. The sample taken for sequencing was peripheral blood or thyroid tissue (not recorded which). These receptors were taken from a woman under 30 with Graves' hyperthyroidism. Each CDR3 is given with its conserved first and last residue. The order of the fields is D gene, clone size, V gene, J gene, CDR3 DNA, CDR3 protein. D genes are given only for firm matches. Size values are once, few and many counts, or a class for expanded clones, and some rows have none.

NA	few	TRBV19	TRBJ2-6	TGTGCCAGTAGTCTTCCCTCTGGGGCCAACGTCCTGACTTTC	CASSLPSGANVLTF
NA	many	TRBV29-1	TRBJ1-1	TGCAGCGTCCACGGGAGGGGGGACACTGAAGCTTTCTTT	CSVHGRGDTEAFF
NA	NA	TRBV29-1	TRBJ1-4	TGCAGCGTGGAAACAGATGCAACTAATGAAAAACTGTTTTTT	CSVETDATNEKLFF
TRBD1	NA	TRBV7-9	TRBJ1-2	TGTGCCAGCAGCAATTTAAGTTTGGCAGGGGGAGTTGATGGCTACACCTTC	CASSNLSLAGGVDGYTF
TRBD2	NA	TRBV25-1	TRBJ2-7	TGTGCCAGCAGTGCTAGCCTTATGGCGGGAGGGCCGTACGAGCAGTACTTC	CASSASLMAGGPYEQYF
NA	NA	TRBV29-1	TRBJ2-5	TGCAGCGTTCGGACAAATGCGCAAGAGACCCAGTACTTC	CSVRTNAQETQYF
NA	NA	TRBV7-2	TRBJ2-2	TGTGCCAGCAGCTTAGAACGCGACACCGGGGAGCTGTTTTTT	CASSLERDTGELFF
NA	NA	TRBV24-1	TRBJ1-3	TGTGCCACCAGTGTACGGGATGGAAACACCATATATTTT	CATSVRDGNTIYF
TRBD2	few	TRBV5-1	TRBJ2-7	TGCGCCAGCACCCGGGAGGCGAGTCCCTACGAGCAGTACTTC	CASTREASPYEQYF
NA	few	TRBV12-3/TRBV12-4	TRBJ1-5	TGTGCCAGCAGTTTGGGGTGGTGGCCCCAGCATTTT	CASSLGWWPQHF
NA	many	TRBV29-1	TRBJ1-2	TGCAGCGTCACCGGGTCGGCCGGCTACACCTTC	CSVTGSAGYTF
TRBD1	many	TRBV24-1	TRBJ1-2	TGTGCCACCAGTGAGTTTAGACAGGGGGCTGAGTGGGATGGCTACACCTTC	CATSEFRQGAEWDGYTF
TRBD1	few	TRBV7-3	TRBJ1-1	TGTGCCAGCAGCTTAACGGTCGGGACAGGGGGCGAAGCTTTCTTT	CASSLTVGTGGEAFF
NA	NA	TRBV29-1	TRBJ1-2	TGCAGCGTTGTAGGGATCGAGGAGGCCTACACCTTC	CSVVGIEEAYTF
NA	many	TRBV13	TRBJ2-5	TGTGCCAGCAGCTCCGACATTCAAGAGACCCAGTACTTC	CASSSDIQETQYF
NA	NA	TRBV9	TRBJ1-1	TGTGCCAGCACGGATAGGGACACTGAAGCTTTCTTT	CASTDRDTEAFF
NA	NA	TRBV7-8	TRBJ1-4	TGTGCCAGCAGCTTCAGGACAGCCGCAACTAATGAAAAACTGTTTTTT	CASSFRTAATNEKLFF
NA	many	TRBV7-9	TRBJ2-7	TGTGCCAGCAGCTCGCCACAGGGACACGAGCAGTACTTC	CASSSPQGHEQYF
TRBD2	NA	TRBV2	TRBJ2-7	TGTGCCAGCAACCCTAGCGGGAGCTCCTACGAGCAGTACTTC	CASNPSGSSYEQYF
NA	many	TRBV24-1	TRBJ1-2	TGTGCCACCCAAGGCCCTAACTATGGCTACACCTTC	CATQGPNYGYTF
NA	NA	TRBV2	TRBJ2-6	TGTGCCAGCACGATGGGGGCTGGGGCCAACGTCCTGACTTTC	CASTMGAGANVLTF
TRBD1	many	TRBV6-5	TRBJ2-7	TGTGCCAGCAGTCTTCCACAGGGGGCAGGCTCCTACGAGCAGTACTTC	CASSLPQGAGSYEQYF
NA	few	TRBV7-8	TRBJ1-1	TGTGCCAGCAGCTTTGGAGCAGGGAACACTGAAGCTTTCTTT	CASSFGAGNTEAFF
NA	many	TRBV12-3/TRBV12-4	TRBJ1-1	TGTGCCAGCAGCGCAGGGATTACTGAAGCTTTCTTT	CASSAGITEAFF
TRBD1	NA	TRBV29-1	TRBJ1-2	TGCAGCCGGCCTGGGACAGAAGAGAATGGCTACACCTTC	CSRPGTEENGYTF
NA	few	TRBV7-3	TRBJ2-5	TGTGCCAGCTTGGGACGGAACCAAGAGACCCAGTACTTC	CASLGRNQETQYF
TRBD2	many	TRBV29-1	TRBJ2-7	TGCAGCGTTGTAGCGGGGGAATACCTAAGCTACGAGCAGTACTTC	CSVVAGEYLSYEQYF
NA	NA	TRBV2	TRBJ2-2	TGTGCCAGCGGAAGACCAGCGAGCACCGGGGAGCTGTTTTTT	CASGRPASTGELFF
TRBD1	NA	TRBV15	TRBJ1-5	TGTGCCACCAGCAGCTACAGGGGTTCGCAGCCCCAGCATTTT	CATSSYRGSQPQHF
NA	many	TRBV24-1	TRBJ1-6	TGTGCCACCAGTGATAATTCCAGAGGCACCCTCCACTTT	CATSDNSRGTLHF
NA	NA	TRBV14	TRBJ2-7	TGTGCGCACCGGGGATCTACGAGAGAGCAGTACTTC	CAHRGSTREQYF
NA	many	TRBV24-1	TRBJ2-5	TGTGCCACCAGTGATCTCAGGGGGGGGGAGACCCAGTACTTC	CATSDLRGGETQYF
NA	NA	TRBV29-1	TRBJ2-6	TGCAGCGTAGGGCGGGTCTCTGGGGCCAACGTCCTGACTTTC	CSVGRVSGANVLTF
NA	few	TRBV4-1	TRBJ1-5	TGCGCCAGCAGCCAAGATTCAGTTCCCAATCAGCCCCAGCATTTT	CASSQDSVPNQPQHF
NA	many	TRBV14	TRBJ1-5	TGTGCCAGCAGCACGGGGGGCGGCAATCAGCCCCAGCATTTT	CASSTGGGNQPQHF
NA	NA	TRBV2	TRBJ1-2	TGTGCCAGCGTCCTAGCGGGAGGGTACACCTTC	CASVLAGGYTF
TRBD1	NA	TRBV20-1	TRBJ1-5	TGCAGTGCTAGACCAGGGGGAGCTCAGCCCCAGCATTTT	CSARPGGAQPQHF
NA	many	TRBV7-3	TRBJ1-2	TGTGCCAGCAGCGCAACAGGGCGCGGAGGCTATGGCTACACCTTC	CASSATGRGGYGYTF
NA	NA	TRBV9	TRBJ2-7	TGTGCCAGCAGCGTAGCCGCCGGGGACTACGAGCAGTACTTC	CASSVAAGDYEQYF
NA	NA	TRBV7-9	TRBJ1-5	TGTGCCAGCAGCCAAAGCCGCAGGGAGGGAGGTCAGCCCCAGCATTTT	CASSQSRREGGQPQHF
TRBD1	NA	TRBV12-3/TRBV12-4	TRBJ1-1	TGTGCCAGCAGTCAGGGACAGGGGTTGGTAGCTTTCTTT	CASSQGQGLVAFF
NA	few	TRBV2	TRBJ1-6	TGTGCCAGCAGTAAGACCGGGGGCACTTATAATTCACCCCTCCACTTT	CASSKTGGTYNSPLHF
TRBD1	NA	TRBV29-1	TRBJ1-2	TGCAGCGCTGGTGGGACAGGGGACTATGGCTACACCTTC	CSAGGTGDYGYTF
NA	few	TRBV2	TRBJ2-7	TGTGCCAGCAGTCCATCCGCAGGGACCTACGAGCAGTACTTC	CASSPSAGTYEQYF
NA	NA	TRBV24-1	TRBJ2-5	TGTGCCACCAGCAGCTTAACTCCCTCGGAGACCCAGTACTTC	CATSSLTPSETQYF
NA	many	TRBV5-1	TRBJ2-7	TGCGCCAGCAGCAGACCGGCTGACGAGCAGTACTTC	CASSRPADEQYF
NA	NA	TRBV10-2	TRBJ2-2	TGTGCCAGCCCTCTGATCAGAACGGGGGAGCTGTTTTTT	CASPLIRTGELFF
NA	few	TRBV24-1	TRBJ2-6	TGTGCCACCAGTGACCTGACTTTC	CATSDLTF
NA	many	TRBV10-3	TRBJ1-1	TGTGCCATCAGTGAGAAGTGGGGCACTGAAGCTTTCTTT	CAISEKWGTEAFF
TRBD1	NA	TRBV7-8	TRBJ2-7	TGTGCCAGCAGTTTAGCCGGACAGGGTTTGAATGAGCAGTACTTC	CASSLAGQGLNEQYF